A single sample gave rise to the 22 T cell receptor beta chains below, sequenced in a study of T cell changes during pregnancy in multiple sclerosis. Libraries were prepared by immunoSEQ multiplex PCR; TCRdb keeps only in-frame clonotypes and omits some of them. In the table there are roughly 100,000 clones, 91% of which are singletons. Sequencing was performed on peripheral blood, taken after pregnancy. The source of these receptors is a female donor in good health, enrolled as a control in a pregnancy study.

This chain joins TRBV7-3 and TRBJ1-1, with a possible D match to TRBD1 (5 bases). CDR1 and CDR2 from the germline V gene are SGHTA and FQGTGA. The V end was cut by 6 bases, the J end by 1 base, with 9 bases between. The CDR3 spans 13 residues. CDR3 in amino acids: CASRRQPNTEAFF. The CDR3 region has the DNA TGTGCCAGCAGGAGACAGCCGAACACTGAAGCTTTCTTT.

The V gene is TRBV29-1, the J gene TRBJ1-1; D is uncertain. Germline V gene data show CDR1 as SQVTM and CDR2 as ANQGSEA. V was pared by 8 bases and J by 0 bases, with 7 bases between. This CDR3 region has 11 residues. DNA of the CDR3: TGCAGCACCACAGTGAACACTGAAGCTTTCTTT. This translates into CSTTVNTEAFF.

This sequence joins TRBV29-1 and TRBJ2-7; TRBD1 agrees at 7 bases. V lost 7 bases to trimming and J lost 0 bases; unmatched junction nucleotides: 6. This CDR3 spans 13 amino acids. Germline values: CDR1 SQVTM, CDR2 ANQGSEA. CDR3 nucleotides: TGCAGCGCAGGACAGGTCAACTCCTACGAGCAGTACTTC. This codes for CSAGQVNSYEQYF.

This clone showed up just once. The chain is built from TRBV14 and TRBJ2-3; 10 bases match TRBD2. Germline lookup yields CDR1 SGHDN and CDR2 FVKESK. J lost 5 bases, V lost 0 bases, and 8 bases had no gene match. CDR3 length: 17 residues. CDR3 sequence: CASSQDGAGGPEDTQYF. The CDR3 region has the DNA TGTGCCAGCAGCCAAGATGGAGCGGGGGGGCCTGAAGATACGCAGTATTTT.

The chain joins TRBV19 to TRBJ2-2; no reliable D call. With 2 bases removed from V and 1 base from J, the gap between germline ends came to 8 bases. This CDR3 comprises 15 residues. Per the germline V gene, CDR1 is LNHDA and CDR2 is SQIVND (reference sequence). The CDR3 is CASSIQRWNTGELFF. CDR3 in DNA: TGTGCCAGTAGTATACAGCGATGGAACACCGGGGAGCTGTTTTTT.

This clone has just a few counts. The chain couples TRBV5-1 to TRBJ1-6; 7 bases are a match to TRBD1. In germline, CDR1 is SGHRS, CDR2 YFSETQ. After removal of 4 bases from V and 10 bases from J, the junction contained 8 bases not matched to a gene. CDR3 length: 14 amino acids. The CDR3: CASSIQGDGSPLHF. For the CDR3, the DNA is TGCGCCAGCAGCATCCAGGGGGACGGGTCACCCCTCCACTTT.

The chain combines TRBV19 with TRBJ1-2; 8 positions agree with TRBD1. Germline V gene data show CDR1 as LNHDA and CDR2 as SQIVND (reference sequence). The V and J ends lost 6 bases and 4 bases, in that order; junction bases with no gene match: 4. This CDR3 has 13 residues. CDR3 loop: CASRDRASYGYTF. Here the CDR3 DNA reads TGTGCCAGTAGGGACAGGGCCTCCTATGGCTACACCTTC.

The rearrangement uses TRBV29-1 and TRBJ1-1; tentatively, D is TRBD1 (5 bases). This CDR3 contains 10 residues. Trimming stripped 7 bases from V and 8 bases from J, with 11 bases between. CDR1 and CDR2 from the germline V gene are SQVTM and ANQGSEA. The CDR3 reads CSAERQEAFF. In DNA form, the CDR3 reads TGCAGCGCCGAGAGACAGGAAGCTTTCTTT.

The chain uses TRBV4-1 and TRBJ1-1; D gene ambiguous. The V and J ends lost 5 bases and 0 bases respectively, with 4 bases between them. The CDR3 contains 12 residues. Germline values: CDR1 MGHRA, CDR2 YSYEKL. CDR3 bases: TGCGCCAGCAGCAGAGTGAACACTGAAGCTTTCTTT. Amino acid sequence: CASSRVNTEAFF.

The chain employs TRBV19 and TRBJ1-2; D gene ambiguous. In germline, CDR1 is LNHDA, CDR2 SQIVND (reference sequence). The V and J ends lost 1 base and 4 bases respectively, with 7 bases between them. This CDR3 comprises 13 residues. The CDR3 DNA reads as TGTGCCAGTAGTATAGCCGGAGGCTATGGCTACACCTTC. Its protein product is CASSIAGGYGYTF.

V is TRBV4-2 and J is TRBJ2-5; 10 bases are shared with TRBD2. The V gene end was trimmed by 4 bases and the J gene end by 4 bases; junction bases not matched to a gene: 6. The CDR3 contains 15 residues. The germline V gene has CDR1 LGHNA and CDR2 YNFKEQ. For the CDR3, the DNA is TGTGCCAGCAGCCCCCCTAGCGGGGGAGGAGAGACCCAGTACTTC. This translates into CASSPPSGGGETQYF.

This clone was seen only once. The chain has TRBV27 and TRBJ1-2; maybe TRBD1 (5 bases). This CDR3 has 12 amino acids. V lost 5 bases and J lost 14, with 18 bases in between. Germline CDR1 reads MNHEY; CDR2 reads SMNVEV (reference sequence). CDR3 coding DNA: TGTGCCAGCAGTCTATTGGGGCAGGCGCTGACCTTC. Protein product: CASSLLGQALTF.

This CDR3 is CASSQLAGGIYEQYF. The CDR3 DNA reads TGCGCCAGCAGCCAACTAGCGGGGGGAATTTACGAGCAGTACTTC. The rearrangement uses TRBV4-3 and TRBJ2-7; 11 nucleotides align to TRBD2. Losses at the gene ends were 2 bases for V and 4 bases for J; bases not matched to a gene: 4. This CDR3 contains 15 residues. Germline values: CDR1 LGHNA, CDR2 YSLEER.

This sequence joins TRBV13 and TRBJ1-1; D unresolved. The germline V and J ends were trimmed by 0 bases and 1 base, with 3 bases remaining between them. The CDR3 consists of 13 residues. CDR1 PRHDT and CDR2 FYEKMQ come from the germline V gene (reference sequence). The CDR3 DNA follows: TGTGCCAGCAGCTTAGGCGGGAACACTGAAGCTTTCTTT. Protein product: CASSLGGNTEAFF. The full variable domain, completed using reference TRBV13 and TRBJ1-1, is AAGVIQSPRHLIKEKRETATLKCYPIPRHDTVYWYQQGPGQDPQFLISFYEKMQSDKGSIPDRFSAQQFSDYHSELNMSSLELGDSALYFCASSLGGNTEAFFGQGTRLTVV.

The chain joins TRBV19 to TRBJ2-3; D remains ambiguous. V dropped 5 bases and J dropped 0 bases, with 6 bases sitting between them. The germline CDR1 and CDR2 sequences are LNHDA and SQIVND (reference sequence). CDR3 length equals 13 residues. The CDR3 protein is CASSSLSTDTQYF. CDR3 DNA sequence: TGTGCCAGTAGTTCCCTTAGCACAGATACGCAGTATTTT. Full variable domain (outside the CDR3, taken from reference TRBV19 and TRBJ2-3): DGGITQSPKYLFRKEGQNVTLSCEQNLNHDAMYWYRQDPGQGLRLIYYSQIVNDFQKGDIAEGYSVSREKKESFPLTVTSAQKNPTAFYLCASSSLSTDTQYFGPGTRLTVL.

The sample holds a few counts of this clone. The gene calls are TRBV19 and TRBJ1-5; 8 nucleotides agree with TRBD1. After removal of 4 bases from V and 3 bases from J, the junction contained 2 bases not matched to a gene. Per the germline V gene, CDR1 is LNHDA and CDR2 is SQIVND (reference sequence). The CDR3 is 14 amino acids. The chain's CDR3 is CASSSRGHNQPQHF. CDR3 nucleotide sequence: TGTGCCAGTAGTAGCAGGGGGCACAATCAGCCCCAGCATTTT.

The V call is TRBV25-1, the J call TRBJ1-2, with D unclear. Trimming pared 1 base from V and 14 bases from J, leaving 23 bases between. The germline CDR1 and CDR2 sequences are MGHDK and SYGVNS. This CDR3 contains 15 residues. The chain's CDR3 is CASSESGTSRPASTF. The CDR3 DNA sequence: TGTGCCAGCAGTGAATCCGGAACATCTCGCCCGGCTAGTACCTTC.

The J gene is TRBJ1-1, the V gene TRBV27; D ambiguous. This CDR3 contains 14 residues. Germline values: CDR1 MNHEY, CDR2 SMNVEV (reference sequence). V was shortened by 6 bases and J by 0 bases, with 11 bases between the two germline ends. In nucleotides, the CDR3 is TGTGCCAGCAGGTCCGGGGAGATGAACACTGAAGCTTTCTTT. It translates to CASRSGEMNTEAFF.

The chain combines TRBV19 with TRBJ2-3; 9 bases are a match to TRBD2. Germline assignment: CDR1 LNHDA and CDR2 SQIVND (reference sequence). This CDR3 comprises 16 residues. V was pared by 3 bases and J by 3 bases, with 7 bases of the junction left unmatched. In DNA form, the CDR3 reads TGTGCCAGTAGTATTTACGGCGGGGGGGCGACAGATACGCAGTATTTT. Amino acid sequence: CASSIYGGGATDTQYF.

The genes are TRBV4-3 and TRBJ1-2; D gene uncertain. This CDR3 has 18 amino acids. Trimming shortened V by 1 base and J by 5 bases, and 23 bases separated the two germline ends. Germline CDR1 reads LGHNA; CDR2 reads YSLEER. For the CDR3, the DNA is TGCGCCAGCAGCCAAGGCGTGTCCGCTTTCGGGAGGTCATATGGCTACACCTTC. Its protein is CASSQGVSAFGRSYGYTF.

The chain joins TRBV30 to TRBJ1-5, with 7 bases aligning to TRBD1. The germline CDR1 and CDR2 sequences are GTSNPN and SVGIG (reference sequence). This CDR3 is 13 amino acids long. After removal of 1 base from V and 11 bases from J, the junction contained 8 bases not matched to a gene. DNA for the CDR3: TGTGCCTGGAGTGCCGGTCATGGACAGGCCCAGCATTTT. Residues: CAWSAGHGQAQHF.

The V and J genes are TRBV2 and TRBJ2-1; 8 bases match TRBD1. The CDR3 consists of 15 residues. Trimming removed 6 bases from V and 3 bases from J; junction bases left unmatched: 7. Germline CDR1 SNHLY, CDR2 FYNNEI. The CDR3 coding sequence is TGTGCCAGCAGCGCTGACAGGGGTTACTACAATGAGCAGTTCTTC. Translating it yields CASSADRGYYNEQFF.